A selection of T cell receptor beta chains follows, all from one sample in a study of Graves' ophthalmopathy and Graves' hyperthyroidism. Via MiXCR, TCRdb re-called the multiplex PCR reads, giving one row per CDR3 protein. This sample yields 560,000 or so distinct CDR3 sequences, of which under 45% are seen a single time; about 4% belongs to the top ten. Sequenced sample: peripheral blood or thyroid tissue (not recorded which). These receptors were collected from an adult man with Graves' hyperthyroidism. CDR3s include the opening cysteine and the closing phenylalanine or tryptophan. D genes are given only for firm matches. Clone size is given for some rows only: seen once, a few or many times, or a class if the clone is expanded.

CDR3 protein: CASSWTGRGKETQYF
CDR3 DNA: TGTGCCAGCAGTTGGACGGGCAGGGGGAAAGAGACCCAGTACTTC
J gene: TRBJ2-5
clone size: many
D gene: TRBD1
V gene: TRBV12-3/TRBV12-4

CDR3 protein: CASSFRGGSRTGELFF
CDR3 DNA: TGTGCCAGCAGTTTCCGAGGCGGGAGTCGCACCGGGGAGCTGTTTTTT
J gene: TRBJ2-2
clone size: few
D gene: TRBD2
V gene: TRBV12-3/TRBV12-4

CDR3 protein: CATTAGQGASGELFF
CDR3 DNA: TGTGCCACCACCGCGGGACAGGGGGCATCCGGGGAGCTGTTTTTT
J gene: TRBJ2-2
clone size: .
D gene: TRBD1
V gene: TRBV24-1

CDR3 protein: CASSPRASYQETQYF
CDR3 DNA: TGTGCCAGCAGTCCCCGGGCGAGCTACCAAGAGACCCAGTACTTC
J gene: TRBJ2-5
clone size: many
D gene: .
V gene: TRBV12-3/TRBV12-4

CDR3 protein: CASSGQGWHYGYTF
CDR3 DNA: TGTGCCAGCAGTGGACAGGGGTGGCACTATGGCTACACCTTC
J gene: TRBJ1-2
clone size: many
D gene: TRBD1
V gene: TRBV5-6

CDR3 protein: CASSLRQGAGDEKLFF
CDR3 DNA: TGTGCCAGCAGCCTCCGACAGGGGGCGGGGGATGAAAAACTGTTTTTT
J gene: TRBJ1-4
clone size: .
D gene: TRBD1
V gene: TRBV7-8

CDR3 protein: CSSLTVQARGETQYF
CDR3 DNA: TGCAGCAGTCTTACGGTCCAGGCTCGAGGGGAGACCCAGTACTTC
J gene: TRBJ2-5
clone size: .
D gene: .
V gene: TRBV29-1

CDR3 protein: CASRPRVGNTIYF
CDR3 DNA: TGTGCCAGCAGGCCCCGGGTTGGAAACACCATATATTTT
J gene: TRBJ1-3
clone size: many
D gene: .
V gene: TRBV6-5

CDR3 protein: CASSTRDTFHSGANVLTF
CDR3 DNA: TGTGCCAGCAGCACACGGGACACTTTTCACTCTGGGGCCAACGTCCTGACTTTC
J gene: TRBJ2-6
clone size: .
D gene: .
V gene: TRBV7-2

CDR3 protein: CASSPTGSRNTEAFF
CDR3 DNA: TGTGCCAGCAGTCCCACAGGGTCGAGGAACACTGAAGCTTTCTTT
J gene: TRBJ1-1
clone size: many
D gene: .
V gene: TRBV6-5

CDR3 protein: CATSRDRGMWAEAFF
CDR3 DNA: TGTGCCACCAGCAGAGATCGAGGGATGTGGGCTGAAGCTTTCTTT
J gene: TRBJ1-1
clone size: many
D gene: .
V gene: TRBV15

CDR3 protein: CSGRAGGSSYEQYF
CDR3 DNA: TGCAGTGGGCGAGCGGGGGGGAGCTCCTACGAGCAGTACTTC
J gene: TRBJ2-7
clone size: .
D gene: TRBD2
V gene: TRBV20-1

CDR3 protein: CASSPMRRISYEQYF
CDR3 DNA: TGTGCCAGCAGTCCTATGCGGAGGATCTCCTACGAGCAGTACTTC
J gene: TRBJ2-7
clone size: .
D gene: .
V gene: TRBV3-1

CDR3 protein: CASSVWGKQGREETQYF
CDR3 DNA: TGTGCCAGCAGTGTTTGGGGGAAACAGGGAAGGGAAGAGACCCAGTACTTC
J gene: TRBJ2-5
clone size: .
D gene: .
V gene: TRBV12-3/TRBV12-4

CDR3 protein: CASSQFRTGGRSYGYTF
CDR3 DNA: TGTGCCAGCAGCCAATTTCGGACAGGGGGAAGGAGCTATGGCTACACCTTC
J gene: TRBJ1-2
clone size: .
D gene: TRBD1
V gene: TRBV7-2

CDR3 protein: CASNRGPSDYEQYF
CDR3 DNA: TGTGCCAGCAATAGAGGGCCCTCCGACTACGAGCAGTACTTC
J gene: TRBJ2-7
clone size: many
D gene: .
V gene: TRBV2

CDR3 protein: CASSGGGGEEKLFF
CDR3 DNA: TGTGCCAGCAGTGGAGGCGGGGGGGAAGAAAAACTGTTTTTT
J gene: TRBJ1-4
clone size: many
D gene: .
V gene: TRBV25-1

CDR3 protein: CASSEQGNTGELFF
CDR3 DNA: TGTGCCAGCAGTGAACAGGGGAACACCGGGGAGCTGTTTTTT
J gene: TRBJ2-2
clone size: many
D gene: .
V gene: TRBV2

CDR3 protein: CATSLRDDEQYF
CDR3 DNA: TGTGCCACCAGTCTCAGGGACGACGAGCAGTACTTC
J gene: TRBJ2-7
clone size: .
D gene: .
V gene: TRBV24-1

CDR3 protein: CASSQGGNTIYF
CDR3 DNA: TGCGCCAGCAGCCAAGGGGGAAACACCATATATTTT
J gene: TRBJ1-3
clone size: many
D gene: .
V gene: TRBV4-1

CDR3 protein: CAWRGSQGAVYEQYF
CDR3 DNA: TGTGCCTGGAGGGGATCACAGGGGGCAGTCTACGAGCAGTACTTC
J gene: TRBJ2-7
clone size: few
D gene: TRBD1
V gene: TRBV30

CDR3 protein: CASKRGAGNQPQHF
CDR3 DNA: TGTGCCAGCAAGCGGGGGGCTGGCAATCAGCCCCAGCATTTT
J gene: TRBJ1-5
clone size: few
D gene: .
V gene: TRBV6-1

CDR3 protein: CASSYRPGGNQPQHF
CDR3 DNA: TGTGCCAGCAGTTACAGGCCAGGGGGGAATCAGCCCCAGCATTTT
J gene: TRBJ1-5
clone size: .
D gene: TRBD1
V gene: TRBV2

CDR3 protein: CASSFWTGLTFSGNTIYF
CDR3 DNA: TGTGCCAGCAGCTTCTGGACAGGGTTAACATTCTCTGGAAACACCATATATTTT
J gene: TRBJ1-3
clone size: .
D gene: TRBD1
V gene: TRBV11-2

CDR3 protein: CASTPPTGGLYF
CDR3 DNA: TGTGCCAGCACCCCCCCGACAGGGGGCCTGTACTTC
J gene: TRBJ2-7
clone size: .
D gene: TRBD1
V gene: TRBV2

CDR3 protein: CASNLGPLFEAFF
CDR3 DNA: TGCGCCAGCAACCTGGGTCCTCTATTTGAAGCTTTCTTT
J gene: TRBJ1-1
clone size: .
D gene: .
V gene: TRBV5-1

CDR3 protein: CASSSRQENYGYTF
CDR3 DNA: TGTGCCAGCAGTTCTAGACAGGAGAACTATGGCTACACCTTC
J gene: TRBJ1-2
clone size: many
D gene: .
V gene: TRBV12-3/TRBV12-4

CDR3 protein: CASSEPQGSPEAFF
CDR3 DNA: TGTGCCAGTAGTGAACCCCAGGGCAGTCCTGAAGCTTTCTTT
J gene: TRBJ1-1
clone size: .
D gene: .
V gene: TRBV19

CDR3 protein: CAWSFKGDTEAFF
CDR3 DNA: TGTGCCTGGAGTTTTAAAGGGGACACTGAAGCTTTCTTT
J gene: TRBJ1-1
clone size: .
D gene: .
V gene: TRBV30

CDR3 protein: CASSQDVGRALEQYF
CDR3 DNA: TGCGCCAGCAGCCAAGATGTCGGTAGGGCCCTCGAGCAGTACTTC
J gene: TRBJ2-7
clone size: .
D gene: .
V gene: TRBV4-1

CDR3 protein: CASSLDMGGGELFF
CDR3 DNA: TGCGCCAGCAGCTTGGATATGGGTGGCGGGGAGCTGTTTTTT
J gene: TRBJ2-2
clone size: .
D gene: .
V gene: TRBV5-1

CDR3 protein: CAINGQGTDTQYF
CDR3 DNA: TGTGCCATCAACGGACAGGGAACAGATACGCAGTATTTT
J gene: TRBJ2-3
clone size: few
D gene: TRBD1
V gene: TRBV10-3

CDR3 protein: CASSPIGIGGTQYF
CDR3 DNA: TGTGCCAGTAGCCCCATCGGGATAGGCGGGACGCAGTATTTT
J gene: TRBJ2-3
clone size: .
D gene: .
V gene: TRBV19

CDR3 protein: CASSLGQYTETQYF
CDR3 DNA: TGTGCCAGCAGCTTGGGACAGTACACGGAGACCCAGTACTTC
J gene: TRBJ2-5
clone size: many
D gene: TRBD1
V gene: TRBV7-9

CDR3 protein: CASSSWDRSGLAF
CDR3 DNA: TGTGCCAGCAGTTCTTGGGACAGGTCGGGATTGGCCTTC
J gene: TRBJ1-2
clone size: many
D gene: TRBD1
V gene: TRBV7-9

CDR3 protein: CASSPLHNEQYF
CDR3 DNA: TGTGCCAGCAGCCCACTCCACAATGAGCAGTACTTC
J gene: TRBJ2-7
clone size: .
D gene: .
V gene: TRBV7-9

CDR3 protein: CASSEKGGLGTEAFF
CDR3 DNA: TGTGCCAGCAGTGAGAAGGGGGGGCTCGGAACTGAAGCTTTCTTT
J gene: TRBJ1-1
clone size: few
D gene: .
V gene: TRBV10-3

CDR3 protein: CASSYRDGAQHF
CDR3 DNA: TGTGCCAGCAGTTACAGGGACGGGGCCCAGCATTTT
J gene: TRBJ1-5
clone size: few
D gene: .
V gene: TRBV2

CDR3 protein: CASSLDPRAGGTDTQYF
CDR3 DNA: TGTGCCAGCAGCTTGGACCCGCGAGCGGGAGGGACAGATACGCAGTATTTT
J gene: TRBJ2-3
clone size: few
D gene: TRBD2
V gene: TRBV5-4

CDR3 protein: CASRTGTGEETQYF
CDR3 DNA: TGTGCCAGCAGAACCGGGACAGGGGAAGAGACCCAGTACTTC
J gene: TRBJ2-5
clone size: .
D gene: TRBD1
V gene: TRBV7-9

CDR3 protein: CASSMGVGSGNTF
CDR3 DNA: .
J gene: TRBJ1-2
clone size: .
D gene: .
V gene: TRBV19

CDR3 protein: CASADSYEQYF
CDR3 DNA: TGTGCCAGTGCGGACTCCTACGAGCAGTACTTC
J gene: TRBJ2-7
clone size: .
D gene: .
V gene: TRBV19

CDR3 protein: CASSQGLGEYSYGQYF
CDR3 DNA: TGTGCCAGCAGCCAAGGTTTAGGGGAGTATTCCTACGGGCAGTACTTC
J gene: TRBJ2-7
clone size: .
D gene: .
V gene: TRBV2

CDR3 protein: CASGAGQTDTQYF
CDR3 DNA: TGTGCCAGCGGAGCGGGTCAAACAGATACGCAGTATTTT
J gene: TRBJ2-3
clone size: .
D gene: .
V gene: TRBV25-1

CDR3 protein: CASSTGVRTGELFF
CDR3 DNA: TGTGCCAGTAGTACAGGGGTCAGGACCGGGGAGCTGTTTTTT
J gene: TRBJ2-2
clone size: few
D gene: .
V gene: TRBV19

CDR3 protein: CASSLDNTDTQYF
CDR3 DNA: TGCGCCAGCAGCTTGGATAACACAGATACGCAGTATTTT
J gene: TRBJ2-3
clone size: .
D gene: .
V gene: TRBV5-1

CDR3 protein: CASSLEGEEWDTEAFF
CDR3 DNA: TGTGCCAGCAGTTTAGAGGGGGAAGAATGGGACACTGAAGCTTTCTTT
J gene: TRBJ1-1
clone size: .
D gene: .
V gene: TRBV12-3/TRBV12-4

CDR3 protein: CASSDSGQAVTQYF
CDR3 DNA: TGTGCCAGCAGCGACAGTGGGCAGGCGGTGACCCAGTACTTC
J gene: TRBJ2-5
clone size: many
D gene: .
V gene: TRBV7-8

CDR3 protein: CASSLEGQESPLHF
CDR3 DNA: TGTGCCAGCAGCTTAGAGGGACAGGAATCACCCCTCCACTTT
J gene: TRBJ1-6
clone size: many
D gene: TRBD1
V gene: TRBV7-9

CDR3 protein: CASSQGDQETQYF
CDR3 DNA: TGTGCCAGCAGCCAGGGGGACCAAGAGACCCAGTACTTC
J gene: TRBJ2-5
clone size: many
D gene: TRBD1
V gene: TRBV9